These 19 T cell receptor beta chains were sequenced from one sample in a study of cytomegalovirus exposure and HLA in healthy donors. PCR involved 60 Vbeta and 13 Jbeta primers. Sequencing used immunoSEQ multiplex PCR; TCRdb keeps in-frame clones, though not all of them. This table holds under 130,000 clones, roughly 70% found once. Sequenced sample: PBMCs. All receptors derive from a man aged 40-50 years in good health and CMV-seropositive.

J is TRBJ1-2 and V is TRBV30; a weak D match, TRBD1 (6 bases). Per the germline V gene, CDR1 is GTSNPN and CDR2 is SVGIG (reference sequence). V was pared by 3 bases and J by 4 bases, with 18 bases between. CDR3 length: 15 amino acids. Here the CDR3 DNA reads TGTGCCTGGAGCGCAGGGGCCACTTCTATCTATGGCTACACCTTC. Protein sequence: CAWSAGATSIYGYTF.

The genes are TRBV6-6 and TRBJ2-7; 9 bases map to TRBD1. Germline trimming cut 8 bases from V and 2 bases from J; bases unmatched to any gene: 4. CDR3 length: 13 residues. Per germline, CDR1 MNHNY and CDR2 SVGAGI (reference sequence). This chain's CDR3 is CASQTGGAYEQYF. The CDR3 region has the DNA TGTGCCAGCCAGACAGGGGGTGCCTACGAGCAGTACTTC.

There are a few counts of this clone. The chain couples TRBV6-5 to TRBJ1-1; possibly TRBD1 for D (6 bases). The germline V and J ends were trimmed by 6 bases and 8 bases, with 10 bases remaining between them. The CDR3 has 11 amino acids. Germline V gene data show CDR1 as MNHEY and CDR2 as SVGAGI. The DNA for the CDR3 is TGTGCCAGCAGGGAAAGGGGGGAAGCTTTCTTT. Translation gives CASRERGEAFF.

This clone was found a few times. The chain joins TRBV5-4 to TRBJ2-5; 7 nucleotides line up with TRBD1. In germline, CDR1 is SGHNT, CDR2 YYREEE (reference sequence). Trimming at V came to 2 bases and at J to 0 bases, leaving 4 bases not matched to a gene. This CDR3 spans 15 amino acids. CDR3: CASSLTTGHQETQYF. The CDR3 bases are TGTGCCAGCAGCTTAACGACAGGGCACCAAGAGACCCAGTACTTC. The full variable domain, in which reference TRBV5-4 and TRBJ2-5 provide the parts outside the CDR3, is ETGVTQSPTHLIKTRGQQVTLRCSSQSGHNTVSWYQQALGQGPQFIFQYYREEENGRGNFPPRFSGLQFPNYSSELNVNALELDDSALYLCASSLTTGHQETQYFGPGTRLLVL.

This CDR3 is CASSPTSGSTDTQYF. The CDR3 DNA sequence: TGTGCCAGCTCACCGACTAGCGGCTCCACAGATACGCAGTATTTT. The rearrangement uses TRBV18 and TRBJ2-3, with 9 nucleotides matching TRBD2. Germline V gene sequence: CDR1 KGHSH, CDR2 LQKENI. After removal of 3 bases from V and 2 bases from J, the junction contained 3 bases not matched to a gene. CDR3 length: 15 amino acids.

The V and J genes are TRBV18 and TRBJ2-5, with D possibly matching TRBD1 (6 bases). Germline-derived CDR1 and CDR2 are KGHSH and LQKENI. V was cut by 3 bases and J by 3 bases, with 17 bases left in between. The CDR3 totals 16 residues. The chain's CDR3 is CASSPPNRQVEETQYF. In nucleotides, the CDR3 is TGTGCCAGCTCACCGCCCAATAGACAGGTTGAAGAGACCCAGTACTTC.

This clone was counted only a few times. The chain is built from TRBV29-1 and TRBJ2-7; a possible D gene is TRBD2 (5 bases). The CDR3 is 14 amino acids. Germline-derived CDR1 and CDR2 are SQVTM and ANQGSEA. V lost 0 bases, J lost 1 base, and 10 bases lay in between. CDR3 in amino acids: CSVEDPGESYEQYF. The CDR3 coding sequence is TGCAGCGTTGAAGATCCCGGGGAATCCTACGAGCAGTACTTC.

The CDR3 region is CASSSGGGPQHF. The DNA for the CDR3 is TGTGCCAGCAGCTCCGGGGGAGGGCCCCAGCATTTT. V gene TRBV7-2 combines with J gene TRBJ1-5, with D possibly TRBD1 on 5 matching bases. The CDR3 has 12 residues. Germline V gene sequence: CDR1 SGHTA, CDR2 FQGNSA. The V end lost 4 bases, the J end lost 9 bases, and 10 bases lay between the germline ends.

This clone was seen only a few times. V gene TRBV4-3 combines with J gene TRBJ1-1; possibly TRBD1 for D (6 bases). V lost 4 bases to trimming and J lost 2 bases, with 11 bases between them. The CDR3 runs to 14 residues. Germline values: CDR1 LGHNA, CDR2 YSLEER. The CDR3 region is CASSRFRGNTEAFF. The CDR3, as DNA: TGCGCCAGCAGCCGCTTCAGGGGCAACACTGAAGCTTTCTTT.

This chain joins TRBV11-1 and TRBJ1-1; TRBD1 matches at 8 bases. The CDR3 is 16 residues long. V shed 3 bases, J shed 1 base, and the junction held 7 bases outside the gene matches. Germline-derived CDR1 and CDR2 are SGHAT and FQDESV (reference sequence). The CDR3 loop reads CASSFRGQGKNTEAFF. In DNA, the CDR3 is TGTGCCAGCAGCTTTCGAGGACAGGGAAAGAACACTGAAGCTTTCTTT.

The genes are TRBV6-1 and TRBJ1-1, with TRBD1 matching over 9 bases. Looked up from germline, CDR1 is MNHNS and CDR2 is SASEGT. Trimming at V came to 10 bases and at J to 3 bases, leaving 3 bases not matched to a gene. The CDR3 runs 12 residues. The CDR3 protein is CATRDRDTEAFF. DNA for the CDR3: TGTGCCACCCGGGACAGGGACACTGAAGCTTTCTTT.

The chain recombines TRBV7-9 with TRBJ2-7; the D gene is possibly TRBD1 (5 bases). Germline V gives CDR1 SEHNR, CDR2 FQNEAQ (reference sequence). The germline V and J ends were trimmed by 1 base and 5 bases, with 15 bases remaining between them. The CDR3 has 15 amino acids. The CDR3 loop is CASSLDAGLLDEQYF. The CDR3 coding sequence is TGTGCCAGCAGCTTAGACGCAGGGCTCCTCGACGAGCAGTACTTC.

The rearrangement uses TRBV19 and TRBJ1-1; D call uncertain. The germline CDR1 and CDR2 sequences are LNHDA and SQIVND (reference sequence). CDR3 length: 16 amino acids. V was trimmed by 4 bases and J by 3 bases, leaving 18 bases between them. CDR3 sequence: CASSRGKGGLDTEAFF. As DNA, the CDR3 is TGTGCCAGTAGTAGAGGAAAGGGAGGGCTGGACACTGAAGCTTTCTTT.

The chain has TRBV5-6 and TRBJ2-7; no definite D call. This CDR3 is 12 amino acids long. V lost 6 bases to trimming and J lost 3 bases, with 10 bases between them. Germline CDR1 reads SGHDT; CDR2 reads YYEEEE. The CDR3: CASMGSNYEQYV. CDR3 DNA: TGTGCCAGCATGGGTTCCAACTACGAGCAGTACGTC.

V gene TRBV5-1 combines with J gene TRBJ2-3; 7 bases align to TRBD2. Germline CDR1 reads SGHRS; CDR2 reads YFSETQ. Germline trimming cut 1 base from V and 3 bases from J; bases unmatched to any gene: 5. CDR3 length: 15 amino acids. The CDR3 reads CASSLRRETTDTQYF. The DNA for the CDR3 is TGCGCCAGCAGCTTGAGGCGGGAGACGACAGATACGCAGTATTTT.

The rearrangement links TRBV5-4 to TRBJ2-5; 7 bases align to TRBD2. TRBJ2-7 matches the DNA end more closely, so the J call is doubtful. This CDR3 contains 16 residues. Per the germline V gene, CDR1 is SGHNT and CDR2 is YYREEE (reference sequence). CDR3 DNA: TGTGCCAGCAGCGGGGGAGGGGCCCTGCCCGTCTACGAGCAGTACTTC. It translates to CASSGGGALPVYEQYF.

This clone was detected only once. The rearrangement uses TRBV4-2 and TRBJ2-1; 14 bases map to TRBD2. CDR3 length equals 17 residues. V lost 3 bases, J lost 7 bases, and 8 bases stayed unmatched. Germline V gene data show CDR1 as LGHNA and CDR2 as YNFKEQ. The CDR3 bases are TGTGCCAGCAGCCAGGCCCGACTAGCGGGAGGGGGTAATGAGCAGTTCTTC. Translating gives CASSQARLAGGGNEQFF.

This rearrangement joins TRBV9 to TRBJ2-3; weak D call: TRBD1 (6 bases). The CDR3 loop spans 16 amino acids. Per the germline V gene, CDR1 is SGDLS and CDR2 is YYNGEE. Trimming removed 0 bases from V and 1 base from J, with 12 bases in between. The CDR3 loop is CASSVVVGGGTDTQYF. As DNA, the CDR3 is TGTGCCAGCAGCGTAGTGGTAGGGGGTGGCACAGATACGCAGTATTTT.

The rearrangement joins TRBV4-1 to TRBJ1-1; D perhaps matches TRBD1 (5 bases). Germline values: CDR1 MGHRA, CDR2 YSYEKL. The V end was cut by 4 bases, the J end by 7 bases, with 16 bases between. The CDR3 totals 14 residues. CDR3 coding DNA: TGCGCCAGCAGCCCCGGTGGGGCTTATCGTGAAGCTTTCTTT. Its protein product is CASSPGGAYREAFF.